One and the same sample provided the 13 T cell receptor beta chains below, sequenced in a study of CD8 T cells in Susac syndrome. RNA in amounts of roughly 0.5 to 1 ug was reverse transcribed with random hexamers. A single record per CDR3 protein comes from TCRdb applying MiXCR to the immunoSEQ multiplex PCR reads. The sample has 85,000 to 130,000 distinct CDR3 sequences; 94% are singletons. The sequenced sample consisted of CD8+ T cells from PBMCs. The receptors were gathered from a human donor with Susac syndrome.

CDR3 nucleotide sequence: TGTGCCAGCAGCCAAGGACAGGGGGCCTACGAGCAGTACTTC. As protein: CASSQGQGAYEQYF. The rearrangement uses TRBV6-5 and TRBJ2-7; 10 nucleotides agree with TRBD1. The CDR3 loop spans 14 amino acids. Germline CDR1 reads MNHEY; CDR2 reads SVGAGI. J lost 2 bases, V lost 6 bases, and 4 bases had no gene match.

The chain has TRBV5-1 and TRBJ2-3, with D maybe TRBD2 (6 bases). This CDR3 region has 15 residues. Germline lookup yields CDR1 SGHRS and CDR2 YFSETQ. Trimming took 1 base from V and 1 from J, leaving 10 bases between them. The CDR3 DNA reads TGCGCCAGCAGCTTGAGTCAGCGGGGCACAGATACGCAGTATTTT. Protein product: CASSLSQRGTDTQYF.

The chain couples TRBV12-3 or TRBV12-4 to TRBJ1-2; D is undetermined. With 5 bases removed from V and 10 bases from J, the gap between germline ends came to 14 bases. The CDR3 loop spans 12 amino acids. CDR3 region: CASSAPDRAYTF. CDR3 nucleotides: TGTGCCAGCAGTGCCCCTGACCGGGCCTACACCTTC.

The chain employs TRBV12-3 or TRBV12-4 and TRBJ2-1; tentative D call: TRBD2 (7 bases). The V gene lost 8 bases and the J gene lost 4 bases, with 15 bases spanning the gap. There are 14 residues in the CDR3. The CDR3 loop reads CASSRGADYNEQFF. CDR3 DNA: TGTGCCAGCTCTCGGGGGGCCGATTACAATGAGCAGTTCTTC.

The V and J genes are TRBV9 and TRBJ1-2; D is undetermined. Per the germline V gene, CDR1 is SGDLS and CDR2 is YYNGEE. V gave up 4 bases and J gave up 6 bases, with 16 bases separating them. The CDR3 length is 14 residues. DNA for the CDR3: TGTGCCAGCAGCCCAGTCAGGTTTCAAGATGGCTACACCTTC. Its protein product is CASSPVRFQDGYTF.

This sequence joins TRBV10-2 and TRBJ1-2, with 7 bases matching TRBD1. Per the germline V gene, CDR1 is WSHSY and CDR2 is SAAADI. CDR3 size: 13 residues. Trimming cost V 7 bases and J 4 bases; bases outside gene matches: 6. In nucleotides, the CDR3 is TGCGCCAGCACCCGGGACAGTGCCTATGGCTACACCTTC. Translating gives CASTRDSAYGYTF.

The chain couples TRBV19 to TRBJ1-5; D unresolved. The CDR3 has 13 residues. Trimming took off 3 bases at V and 7 bases at J, with 10 bases between the two ends. Germline V gene lookup returns CDR1 LNHDA and CDR2 SQIVND (reference sequence). The CDR3 loop is CASSIDTPQPQHF. CDR3 nucleotides: TGTGCCAGTAGTATCGACACCCCACAGCCCCAGCATTTT.

The CDR3 sequence is CASSLYRFGNEQFF. The CDR3 DNA reads TGCGCCAGCAGCTTATACCGCTTCGGGAATGAGCAGTTCTTC. V and J are TRBV5-1 and TRBJ2-1; D gene ambiguous. This CDR3 has 14 residues. Germline lookup yields CDR1 SGHRS and CDR2 YFSETQ. V was shortened by 2 bases and J by 7 bases, with 13 bases between the two germline ends.

The rearrangement uses TRBV20-1 and TRBJ2-1; the D gene is possibly TRBD2 (6 bases). The length of the CDR3 is 15 residues. Deletions cut 0 bases from V and 6 bases from J, with 15 bases between. Germline CDR1 and CDR2: DFQATT and SNEGSKA (reference sequence). CDR3 DNA: TGCAGTGCTAGAGATCAATGGGTGGGGGGCAATGAGCAGTTCTTC. Amino acids: CSARDQWVGGNEQFF.

This chain uses TRBV12-3 or TRBV12-4 with TRBJ2-5, with 7 bases lining up with TRBD2. This CDR3 spans 15 amino acids. V was clipped by 3 bases and J by 4 bases; unmatched bases: 8. The chain's CDR3 is CASSLEEGGVETQYF. The CDR3 nucleotides are TGTGCCAGCAGTTTGGAGGAGGGAGGGGTAGAGACCCAGTACTTC.

This sequence joins TRBV13 and TRBJ2-7, with 8 bases aligning to TRBD1. With 0 bases clipped from V and 3 bases from J, the junction kept 1 base outside the gene matches. The CDR3 covers 14 residues. CDR1 PRHDT and CDR2 FYEKMQ come from the germline V gene (reference sequence). This chain's CDR3 is CASSLGDRVYEQYF. The CDR3 nucleotides read TGTGCCAGCAGCTTAGGGGACAGGGTCTACGAGCAGTACTTC.

The gene calls are TRBV5-4 and TRBJ2-3, with D unresolved. With 8 bases removed from V and 6 bases from J, the gap between germline ends came to 13 bases. The CDR3 runs 12 residues. Germline CDR1 and CDR2: SGHNT and YYREEE (reference sequence). The CDR3 coding sequence is TGTGCCAGTTTTGGCTCCGCTGATACGCAGTATTTT. Translation gives CASFGSADTQYF.

The chain combines TRBV7-8 with TRBJ2-5, with 11 bases identical to TRBD1. The CDR3 is 14 amino acids. Germline assignment: CDR1 SGHVS and CDR2 FQNEAQ. The trim removed 6 bases at V and 2 bases at J, leaving 2 bases unmatched. Here the CDR3 reads CASSGTGGQETQYF. CDR3 DNA sequence: TGTGCCAGCAGTGGGACAGGGGGACAAGAGACCCAGTACTTC.